This T cell receptor beta chain was documented in a study of patients and donors after allogeneic stem cell transplantation. This clonotype was observed a handful of times. Each CDR3 protein is one row after TCRdb ran MiXCR on the RT-PCR reads. The table includes 900,000 to 1,000,000 distinct CDR3 sequences, around 17% detected once. After removal of 5 bases from V and 7 bases from J, the junction contained 13 bases not matched to a gene. Germline V gene sequence: CDR1 LNHNV, CDR2 YYDKDF (reference sequence). CDR3 size: 15 residues. The sample consisted of blood, either unsorted or a sorted T cell fraction (not recorded which). This chain connects TRBV15 to TRBJ2-7; 8 nucleotides agree with TRBD1. The clonotype was recovered from a human donor who was either an allogeneic HSCT recipient or a stem cell or donor lymphocyte infusion donor (not recorded which). It is not recorded whose cells these are; they may come from a transplant donor. CDR3 residues: CATSVRTGTVDEQYF. CDR3 coding DNA: TGTGCCACCAGCGTCCGGACAGGGACGGTCGATGAGCAGTACTTC.